A selection of T cell receptor beta chains follows, all from one sample in a study of identical twins. TCRdb processed the 5' RACE reads anew with MiXCR; each CDR3 protein has one entry. This sample has about 1.7 million distinct CDR3 sequences, with about 31% found just once. Sequencing was carried out using cord blood. These receptors all come from a newborn girl in good health. The CDR3 runs from the conserved cysteine through the conserved F or W. A D gene is named only where the DNA matches it firmly. Clone size is not always given. Where it is, it says once, few, many or a class for expanded clones.

>TRBJ1-1|.|.|TRBV5-1
TGCGCCAGCAGCGTAGGGGTCAGGGGTACTGAAGCTTTCTTT
CASSVGVRGTEAFF
>TRBJ1-1|many|.|TRBV2
TGTGCCAGCCGGGACACCCTGAACACTGAAGCTTTCTTT
CASRDTLNTEAFF
>TRBJ1-5|.|.|TRBV10-3
TGTGCCATCAGCACAGGGAATCAGCCCCAGCATTTT
CAISTGNQPQHF
>TRBJ1-1|.|TRBD1|TRBV5-1
TGCGCCAGCAGCTTGATCTCGATACACAGGGGGCTCAGGGTCCCTGAAGCTTTCTTT
CASSLISIHRGLRVPEAFF
>TRBJ1-1|.|.|TRBV5-1
TGCGCCAGCAGCTTGAGGCAGACCATGAACACTGAAGCTTTCTTT
CASSLRQTMNTEAFF
>TRBJ1-2|.|.|TRBV12-3/TRBV12-4
TGTGCCACCGTGGGAAGGACTAACTATGGCTACACCTTC
CATVGRTNYGYTF
>TRBJ2-5|many|.|TRBV7-9
TGTGCCAGCAGCTTAGGGGACTCACGGGAGACCCAGTACTTC
CASSLGDSRETQYF
>TRBJ2-3|few|.|TRBV25-1
TGTGCCAGCAGGCGACAGGTCGGCACAGATACGCAGTATTTT
CASRRQVGTDTQYF
>TRBJ1-2|many|TRBD1|TRBV5-1
TGCGCCAGCAGCAAGACAGGGGACTATGGCTACACCTTC
CASSKTGDYGYTF
>TRBJ2-1|few|.|TRBV3-1
TGTGCCAGCAGCCAAGCCAACAATGAGCAGTTCTTC
CASSQANNEQFF
>TRBJ1-1|.|.|TRBV7-6
TGTGCCAGCAGCTTACCCCTCTTAGGAACCCAAGGGGTGAACACTGAAGCTTTCTTT
CASSLPLLGTQGVNTEAFF
>TRBJ1-1|few|.|TRBV6-1
TGTGCCAGCAGTGAGAGGGGTAGTAACGCTGAAGCTTTCTTT
CASSERGSNAEAFF
>TRBJ2-3|.|.|TRBV5-1
TGCGCCAGCAGCTTGACAGGGTGGACAGATACGCAGTATTTT
CASSLTGWTDTQYF
>TRBJ2-5|few|.|TRBV6-5
TGTGCCAGCAGTTACTTTGGACAGGAGACCCAGTACTTC
CASSYFGQETQYF
>TRBJ1-4|.|TRBD1|TRBV5-5
TGTGCCAGCAGCCCCGGGACAGCGGGCGAAAAACTGTTTTTT
CASSPGTAGEKLFF
>TRBJ2-3|.|.|TRBV4-1
TGCGCCAGCAGCCAACCCCTAGCCGCTAGCACAGATACGCAGTATTTT
CASSQPLAASTDTQYF
>TRBJ1-4|.|.|TRBV7-2
TGTGCCAGCAGCTTAGCCGGGAGTGAAGAAAAACTGTTTTTT
CASSLAGSEEKLFF
>TRBJ1-4|.|TRBD1|TRBV20-1
TGCAGTGCTAGAGATACCGACAGGGTTTTTGAAAAACTGTTTTTT
CSARDTDRVFEKLFF
>TRBJ1-5|.|.|TRBV12-3/TRBV12-4
TGTGCCAGCACCATGGTGGGGTGGGATAGCAATCAGCCCCAGCATTTT
CASTMVGWDSNQPQHF
>TRBJ2-3|.|TRBD2|TRBV11-2
TGTGCCAGCAGCCCCGGGGAGTGGACTAGCGCAGATACGCAGTATTTT
CASSPGEWTSADTQYF
>TRBJ2-1|.|.|TRBV20-1
TGCAGTGCTTCCGACCCGGGTACGGGAGCCTTTCACAATGAGCAGTTCTTC
CSASDPGTGAFHNEQFF
>TRBJ2-1|.|.|TRBV3-1
TGTGCCAGCAGCCAAGAATTAGGAAGGTCCTACAATGAGCAGTTCTTC
CASSQELGRSYNEQFF
>TRBJ2-4|.|.|TRBV21-1
TGTGCCAGCAGCAAAGGGACAAAAAACATTCAGTACTTC
CASSKGTKNIQYF
>TRBJ2-4|.|TRBD1|TRBV6-1
TGTGCCAGCAGTGCTTCACAGGGGGTTGCCAAAAACATTCAGTACTTC
CASSASQGVAKNIQYF
>TRBJ2-7|.|.|TRBV3-1
TGTGCCAGCAGCCAAGTTCTGACAGCGATCTCCTACGAGCAGTACTTC
CASSQVLTAISYEQYF
>TRBJ2-1|few|TRBD2|TRBV4-2
TGTGCCAGCAGCCAATCTAGAGCGGGAAGCTCCTACAATGAGCAGTTCTTC
CASSQSRAGSSYNEQFF
>TRBJ2-3|.|TRBD2|TRBV4-2
TGTGCCAGCAGCCAAGAGGCCAGCGGGGGGTACACAGATACGCAGTATTTT
CASSQEASGGYTDTQYF
>TRBJ1-5|.|.|TRBV6-6
TGTGCCAGCAAAAAGTATAGCAATCAGCCCCAGCATTTT
CASKKYSNQPQHF
>TRBJ2-7|few|.|TRBV28
TGTGCCAGCAGTCTCCCGAATGGACCGTCCTACGAGCAGTACTTC
CASSLPNGPSYEQYF
>TRBJ1-2|few|TRBD1|TRBV20-1
TGCAGTGCTAGTCTGGCAGGGGGATTAGGTGGCTACACCTTC
CSASLAGGLGGYTF
>TRBJ2-1|.|.|TRBV9
TGTGCCAGCAGCGGGGGGGCAGGCTCCTACAATGAGCAGTTCTTC
CASSGGAGSYNEQFF
>TRBJ2-1|.|.|TRBV7-2
TGTGCCAACCGTCGGCTATCCTACAATGAGCAGTTCTTC
CANRRLSYNEQFF
>TRBJ1-5|few|TRBD1|TRBV28
TGTGCCAGCAGTTTCGGAGGGGGCGAAGGTCAGCCCCAGCATTTT
CASSFGGGEGQPQHF
>TRBJ2-7|few|TRBD1|TRBV20-1
TGCAGTGCTAGCCTCGGTCAGGGGGCTCTCTACGAGCAGTACTTC
CSASLGQGALYEQYF
>TRBJ2-5|few|.|TRBV29-1
TGCAGCGTCGTCCTCCGGGCGGGCCACAATGAGCAGTACTTC
CSVVLRAGHNEQYF
>TRBJ2-2|.|.|TRBV4-2
TGTGCCAGCAGCCAAGACCCGGAGACGACTCAGCGCACCGGGGAGCTGTTTTTT
CASSQDPETTQRTGELFF
>TRBJ2-1|few|TRBD2|TRBV20-1
TGCAGTGTCCCAGCGGGGGGGCTATTCTACAATGAGCAGTTCTTC
CSVPAGGLFYNEQFF
>TRBJ2-1|once|.|TRBV7-9
TGTGCCAGCAGCCCCTCAAGGGAACTGTACAATGAGCAGTTCTTC
CASSPSRELYNEQFF
>TRBJ1-1|.|.|TRBV5-6
TGTGCCAGCAGCTTGCTGGATCGGCAGGGCGGAGCTTTCTTT
CASSLLDRQGGAFF